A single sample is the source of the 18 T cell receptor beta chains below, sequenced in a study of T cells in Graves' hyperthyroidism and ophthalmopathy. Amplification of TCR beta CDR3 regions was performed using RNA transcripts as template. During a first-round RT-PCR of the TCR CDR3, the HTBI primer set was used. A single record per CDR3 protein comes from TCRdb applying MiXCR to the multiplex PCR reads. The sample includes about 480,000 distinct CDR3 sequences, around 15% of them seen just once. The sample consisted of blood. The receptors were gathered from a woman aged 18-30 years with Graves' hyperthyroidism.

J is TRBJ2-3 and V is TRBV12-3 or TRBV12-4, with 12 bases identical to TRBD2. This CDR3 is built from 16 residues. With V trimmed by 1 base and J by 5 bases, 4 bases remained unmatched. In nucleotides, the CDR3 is TGTGCCAGCAGTTTAGGACTAGCGGGAGATCGAGATACGCAGTATTTT. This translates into CASSLGLAGDRDTQYF.

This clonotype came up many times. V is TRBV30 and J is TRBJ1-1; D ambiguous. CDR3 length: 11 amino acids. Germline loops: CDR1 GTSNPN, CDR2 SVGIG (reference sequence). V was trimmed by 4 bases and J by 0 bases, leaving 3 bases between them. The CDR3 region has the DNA TGTGCCTGGAAGATGAACACTGAAGCTTTCTTT. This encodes CAWKMNTEAFF.

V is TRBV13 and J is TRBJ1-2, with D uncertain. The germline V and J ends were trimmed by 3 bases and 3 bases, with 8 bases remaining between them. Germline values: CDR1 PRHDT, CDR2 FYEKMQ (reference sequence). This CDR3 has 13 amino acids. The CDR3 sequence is CASSFKTDYGYTF. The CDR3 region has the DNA TGTGCCAGCAGCTTTAAGACGGACTATGGCTACACCTTC.

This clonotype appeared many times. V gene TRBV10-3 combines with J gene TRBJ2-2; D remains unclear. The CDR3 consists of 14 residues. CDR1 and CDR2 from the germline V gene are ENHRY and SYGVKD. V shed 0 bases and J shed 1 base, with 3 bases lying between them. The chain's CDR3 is CAISESWNTGELFF. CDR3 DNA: TGTGCCATCAGTGAGTCCTGGAACACCGGGGAGCTGTTTTTT.

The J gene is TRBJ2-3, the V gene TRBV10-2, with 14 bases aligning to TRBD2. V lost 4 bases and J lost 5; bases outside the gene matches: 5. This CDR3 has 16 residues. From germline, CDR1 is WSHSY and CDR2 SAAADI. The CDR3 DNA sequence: TGCGCCAGCAGTGGGAAGACTAGCGGGGGGGGAGATACGCAGTATTTT. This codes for CASSGKTSGGGDTQYF.

This chain's CDR3 is CASSLDRAGTDGYGYTF. The DNA of the CDR3 is TGCGCCAGCAGCTTGGATAGGGCAGGAACAGACGGCTATGGCTACACCTTC. The chain has TRBV5-1 and TRBJ1-2, with D unclear. Trimming stripped 0 bases from V and 4 bases from J, with 19 bases between. Germline V gene sequence: CDR1 SGHRS, CDR2 YFSETQ. The CDR3 runs to 17 residues.

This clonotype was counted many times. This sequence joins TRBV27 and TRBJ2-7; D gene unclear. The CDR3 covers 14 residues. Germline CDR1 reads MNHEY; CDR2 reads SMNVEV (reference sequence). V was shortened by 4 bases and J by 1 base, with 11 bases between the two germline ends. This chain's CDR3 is CASSSSRQSYEQYF. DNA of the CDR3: TGTGCCAGCAGTTCCTCTCGGCAGTCCTACGAGCAGTACTTC.

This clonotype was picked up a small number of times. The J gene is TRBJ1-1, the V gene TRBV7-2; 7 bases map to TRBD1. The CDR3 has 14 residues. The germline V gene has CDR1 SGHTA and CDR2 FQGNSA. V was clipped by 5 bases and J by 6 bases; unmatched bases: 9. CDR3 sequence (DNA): TGTGCCAGCAGCCACCCGACAGGGCGGGCTGAAGCTTTCTTT. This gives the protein CASSHPTGRAEAFF.

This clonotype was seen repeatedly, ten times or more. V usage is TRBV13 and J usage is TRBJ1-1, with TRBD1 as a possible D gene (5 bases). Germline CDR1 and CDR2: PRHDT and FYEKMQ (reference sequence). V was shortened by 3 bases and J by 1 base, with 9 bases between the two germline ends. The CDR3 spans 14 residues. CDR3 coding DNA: TGTGCCAGCAGCTTCTGGGGGACGAACACTGAAGCTTTCTTT. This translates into CASSFWGTNTEAFF.

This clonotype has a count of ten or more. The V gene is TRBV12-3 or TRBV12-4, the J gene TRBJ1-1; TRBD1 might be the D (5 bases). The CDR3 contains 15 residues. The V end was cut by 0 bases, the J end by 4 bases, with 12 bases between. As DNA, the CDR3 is TGTGCCAGCAGTTTAGCGGGGCCCTCGGGCACTGAAGCTTTCTTT. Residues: CASSLAGPSGTEAFF.

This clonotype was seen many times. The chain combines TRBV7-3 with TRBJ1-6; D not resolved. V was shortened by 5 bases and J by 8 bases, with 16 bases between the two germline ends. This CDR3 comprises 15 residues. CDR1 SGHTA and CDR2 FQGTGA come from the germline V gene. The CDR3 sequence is CASSTSTGRDSPLHF. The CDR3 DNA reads TGTGCCAGCAGCACCTCGACGGGCCGCGATTCACCCCTCCACTTT.

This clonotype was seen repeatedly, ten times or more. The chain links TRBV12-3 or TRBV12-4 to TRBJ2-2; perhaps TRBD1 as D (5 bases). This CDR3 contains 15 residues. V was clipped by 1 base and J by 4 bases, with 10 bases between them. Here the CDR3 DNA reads TGTGCCAGCAGTTTAGGGCAGGGTACCACCGGGGAGCTGTTTTTT. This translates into CASSLGQGTTGELFF.

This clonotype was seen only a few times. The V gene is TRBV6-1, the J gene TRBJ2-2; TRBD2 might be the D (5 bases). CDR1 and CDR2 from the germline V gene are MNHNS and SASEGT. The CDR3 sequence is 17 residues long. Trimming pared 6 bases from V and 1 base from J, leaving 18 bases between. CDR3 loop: CASSPRRGPRNTGELFF. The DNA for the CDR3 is TGTGCCAGCAGCCCGCGGAGAGGGCCCCGGAACACCGGGGAGCTGTTTTTT.

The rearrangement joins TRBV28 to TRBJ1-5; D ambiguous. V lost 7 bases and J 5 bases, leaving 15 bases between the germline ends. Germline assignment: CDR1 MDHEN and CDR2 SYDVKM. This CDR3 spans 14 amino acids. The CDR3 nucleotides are TGTGCCAGCACCCCGGCGGGTGCGGATCAGCCCCAGCATTTT. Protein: CASTPAGADQPQHF.

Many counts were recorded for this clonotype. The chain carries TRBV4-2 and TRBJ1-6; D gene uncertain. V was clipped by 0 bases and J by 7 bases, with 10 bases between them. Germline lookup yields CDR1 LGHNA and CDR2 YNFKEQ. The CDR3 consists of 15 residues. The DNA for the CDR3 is TGTGCCAGCAGCCAAGATAGGGCCGTAAATTCACCCCTCCACTTT. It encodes CASSQDRAVNSPLHF.

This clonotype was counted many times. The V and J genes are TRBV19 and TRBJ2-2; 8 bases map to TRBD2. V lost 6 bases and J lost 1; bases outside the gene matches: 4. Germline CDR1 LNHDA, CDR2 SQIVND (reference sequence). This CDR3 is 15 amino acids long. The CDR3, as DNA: TGTGCCAGTAGCTCACTAGCGGTGAACACCGGGGAGCTGTTTTTT. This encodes CASSSLAVNTGELFF.

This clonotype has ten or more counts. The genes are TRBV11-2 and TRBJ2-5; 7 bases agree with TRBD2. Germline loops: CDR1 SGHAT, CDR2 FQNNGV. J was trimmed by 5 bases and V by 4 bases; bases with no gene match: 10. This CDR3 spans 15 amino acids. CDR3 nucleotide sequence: TGTGCCAGCAGCTCGGGGACTACACGTCATGAGACCCAGTACTTC. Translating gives CASSSGTTRHETQYF.

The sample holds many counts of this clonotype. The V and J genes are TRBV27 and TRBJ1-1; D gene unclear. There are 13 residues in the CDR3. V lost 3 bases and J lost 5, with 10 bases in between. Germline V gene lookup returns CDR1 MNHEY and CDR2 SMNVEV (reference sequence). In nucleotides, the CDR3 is TGTGCCAGCAGTTTTAATCGGTGGACTGAAGCTTTCTTT. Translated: CASSFNRWTEAFF.